The entry below describes one T cell receptor (beta chain). There are many counts of this clonotype. What antigen it recognizes has not been identified. The record has no base qualities; no much larger clone is one base away. The data originate from a study of T cells in Graves' hyperthyroidism and ophthalmopathy (dated by TCRdb to between 2018 and 2021). In the study overall: Peripheral blood samples were taken at the time of initial diagnosis, prior to any treatment. To identify TCR V-J signatures that set the groups apart, the researchers used a discovery cohort of 100 or so patients, made up of roughly 45 with Graves' ophthalmopathy and some 55 with stable Graves' hyperthyroidism. An independent validation cohort of around 19 hyperthyroidism patients and approximately 16 patients who later progressed to ophthalmopathy tested prospective prediction of ophthalmopathy. The 85 to 100 discovery patients were randomly split 7:3 into training and test sets. In addition, the study compared T-cell repertoires in thyroid tissue and in blood from about 6 Graves' hyperthyroidism patients. After sampling, hyperthyroidism patients received methimazole starting at 30 mg daily, and ophthalmopathy patients received high-dose intravenous methylprednisolone. The paper reports TCR Vbeta CDR3 sequencing of approximately 140 peripheral blood samples: approximately 41 ophthalmopathy, fewer than 80 hyperthyroidism and approximately 17 progressor patients. Study-wide conclusions, independent of this receptor: In validation, progression to ophthalmopathy was predicted by the model with roughly 71% sensitivity and 72.22% specificity, a median of roughly 6.4 months before onset. Most expanded thyroid clonotypes (frequency above 0.001) were also detected in blood, a finding suggesting that blood repertoires may reflect thyroid immune responses. A model built on a 13 V-J signature distinguished ophthalmopathy from stable hyperthyroidism, reaching 85% to 90% sensitivity and under 84% specificity in cross-validation and 80%/75% in testing. No statistical method was used to fix the sample size in advance, and group allocation was not hidden from the investigators.

V was cut back by 0 bases and J by 1 base, leaving a gap of 7 bases between them. The germline V gene yields SGHAT for CDR1 and FQNNGV for CDR2. Inclusive of the bounding cysteine and phenylalanine, the CDR3 is 15 residues long. Left in the record is the CDR3 DNA by itself, 45 bases read in frame from the first base. The TCR beta CDR3 regions were amplified from the RNA transcripts. For the first round of RT-PCR on the TCR CDR3, the HTBI primer set was used together with the Qiagen OneStep RT-PCR kit. Libraries were constructed in a second round of multiplex PCR, after which size selection and purification were performed. Libraries were sequenced paired-end with 100 bp reads on an Illumina HiSeq2000. On the study's bioinformatics: Raw data were processed with SOAPnuke, discarding reads with adapters, uncalled bases, mean Phred below 15, or no exact constant-primer or identifier match. COPE v1.2.5 was used to merge high-quality paired reads, and clonotypes were defined as unique nucleotide sequences. MiTCR v1.1 was used to align clonotypes to the IMGT TRBV, TRBD and TRBJ reference segments. The analysis was restricted to V-J combinations with a frequency above 0.0001, which together covered about 99% of the repertoires. A TCS score was defined as the ratio between F50 (clonal expansion) and ExV (chaos), using BLOSUM62-based TCRdist between CDR3 peptides within each V-J. Welch's t-statistics and random forest reduced 500 to 650 V-J features to 10 to 15, which were used in a naive Bayes classifier (R e1071). Using fastp trimming at Q25 and MiXCR clonotype assembly, TCRdb reanalyzed the public sequencing data and kept in-frame beta chains. All rows with the same CDR3 protein become a single entry with the most common DNA and genes. The V and J calls were not made by the authors but by TCRdb's processing. In this sample the table shows 330,000 or so distinct CDR3 sequences, 15% to 20% of which occur a single time. The leading ten clones occupy less than 20% of the sample.

Moderately to severely active disease, a Clinical Activity Score of at least 3, a NOSPECS grade of at least 4, and a duration under 3 months were present in ophthalmopathy patients. The study excluded patients with uncontrolled infections, other autoimmune diseases, pregnancy or lactation. Diagnoses were based on clinical symptoms, serum thyroxine and TRAb, thyroid ultrasound and orbital computed tomography. PBMCs were separated from under 12 ml of fresh peripheral blood using Ficoll-Paque density gradient centrifugation. Total RNA was extracted using Trizol reagent, and RNA quality was assessed on an Agilent 2100 Bioanalyzer.

This sequence originates from a woman aged 40 to 49 with Graves' ophthalmopathy. The chain joins TRBV11-2 to TRBJ2-4, with TRBD1 perhaps the D gene, on 5 matching bases. Material for sequencing was blood. The DNA sequence follows: TGTGCCAGCAGCTTAGACAGGGTGGCCAAAAACATTCAGTACTTC. Translated, it reads CASSLDRVAKNIQYF.